The 3 T cell receptor beta chains listed next were all sequenced from one sample in a study of cytomegalovirus exposure and HLA in healthy donors. The PCR contained 60 Vbeta and 13 Jbeta primers. Profiled with immunoSEQ multiplex PCR; TCRdb holds only in-frame clones, not every one. The table shows about 220,000 clones, with 75% to 80% occurring only once. Input material: PBMCs. The receptors come from a male donor in good health and CMV-seronegative.

V is TRBV19 and J is TRBJ2-1; 8 bases are shared with TRBD1. The J segment lost 11 bases and the V segment lost 0 bases, leaving 3 bases of the junction unmatched. The CDR3 length is 13 residues. The germline gives CDR1 LNHDA, CDR2 SQIVND (reference sequence). The CDR3 is CASSIEQGGKQFF. The CDR3 region has the DNA TGTGCCAGTAGTATAGAACAGGGGGGTAAGCAGTTCTTC. The variable domain in full, with the rest retrieved from reference TRBV19 and TRBJ2-1, is DGGITQSPKYLFRKEGQNVTLSCEQNLNHDAMYWYRQDPGQGLRLIYYSQIVNDFQKGDIAEGYSVSREKKESFPLTVTSAQKNPTAFYLCASSIEQGGKQFFGPGTRLTVL.

This chain's CDR3 is CASSFSEASYGYTF. As DNA, the CDR3 is TGCGCCAGCAGCTTCTCTGAGGCGTCCTATGGCTACACCTTC. The rearrangement joins TRBV5-1 to TRBJ1-2; D gene unclear. V lost 2 bases, J lost 4 bases, and 12 bases lay in between. The germline gives CDR1 SGHRS, CDR2 YFSETQ. The CDR3 runs 14 residues.

The chain uses TRBV12-1 and TRBJ2-7; TRBD1, the D gene given by the table, was not confirmed from the DNA. TRBV12-1 is marked as a pseudogene. The CDR3 has 17 residues. CDR3 DNA: TGTGCCAGCAGCCCTGGAGGTCGGGACAGGGGCAACTACGAGCAGTACTTC. Translation gives CASSPGGRDRGNYEQYF.